This entry lists 26 T cell receptor beta chains sequenced from one sample in a study of blood T cell repertoires in COVID-19. Using immunoSEQ multiplex PCR, the repertoire was profiled, and TCRdb retains in-frame clones only, with some absent. Counted here are approximately 100,000 clones, 85% occurring once; the ten biggest clones make up about two fifths. The sample consisted of peripheral blood. These receptors came from a man of 80 years or more with acute or convalescent COVID-19.

The rearrangement links TRBV29-1 to TRBJ2-5; D possibly corresponds to TRBD2 (6 bases). CDR3 size: 12 residues. Deletions cut 2 bases from V and 4 bases from J, with 8 bases between. CDR1 is SQVTM, CDR2 ANQGSEA, per germline. The CDR3 loop reads CSVERGGETQYF. The DNA for the CDR3 is TGCAGCGTTGAACGGGGAGGAGAGACCCAGTACTTC.

This clone is a singleton in its sample. The chain recombines TRBV19 with TRBJ1-1; weak D call: TRBD1 (5 bases). This CDR3 contains 14 residues. The germline V gene has CDR1 LNHDA and CDR2 SQIVND (reference sequence). V was pared by 5 bases and J by 4 bases, with 14 bases between. Here the CDR3 reads CASSVDSKATEAFF. In nucleotides, the CDR3 is TGTGCCAGTAGTGTCGACAGCAAGGCCACTGAAGCTTTCTTT.

The chain has TRBV29-1 and TRBJ2-7, with 10 nucleotides matching TRBD1. Germline CDR1 is SQVTM and CDR2 is ANQGSEA. CDR3 size: 12 residues. Trimming took 8 bases from V and 6 from J; bases not matched to a gene: 7. The CDR3 region is CSSWDRGGEQYF. The CDR3 nucleotides are TGCAGCTCATGGGACAGGGGTGGCGAGCAGTACTTC.

The chain employs TRBV11-2 and TRBJ2-2, with 8 nucleotides matching TRBD2. The CDR3 runs 15 residues. Germline lookup yields CDR1 SGHAT and CDR2 FQNNGV. With V trimmed by 6 bases and J by 5 bases, 8 bases remained unmatched. The CDR3 bases are TGTGCCAGCAGAGGAGCGGGAGTGGCTACCGGGGAGCTGTTTTTT. The encoded protein is CASRGAGVATGELFF.

The V and J genes are TRBV5-1 and TRBJ2-7, with 8 bases aligning to TRBD2. The germline gives CDR1 SGHRS, CDR2 YFSETQ. V gave up 8 bases and J gave up 5 bases; unmatched junction bases: 18. This CDR3 has 16 amino acids. DNA of the CDR3: TGCGCCAGTGGAGGGGGAGCGGGAGTTCCCGGGGACGAGCAGTACTTC. Translating gives CASGGGAGVPGDEQYF.

This chain joins TRBV24-1 and TRBJ1-5, with 7 bases that match TRBD1. The CDR3 contains 14 residues. Trimming removed 4 bases from V and 2 bases from J; junction bases left unmatched: 1. In germline, CDR1 is KGHDR, CDR2 SFDVKD. The CDR3 coding sequence is TGTGCCACCAGTGAGGGGACAGGCAATCAGCCCCAGCATTTT. It yields the protein CATSEGTGNQPQHF.

The V call is TRBV7-2, the J call TRBJ2-5, with TRBD1 matching 10 bases. This CDR3 spans 13 amino acids. V shed 6 bases and J 4 bases; nucleotides not matched to a gene: 2. CDR1 is SGHTA and CDR2 is FQGNSA in the germline V gene. CDR3 coding DNA: TGTGCCAGCAGGACAGGGGGCTCAGAGACCCAGTACTTC. Protein product: CASRTGGSETQYF.

On this clone: At one end the junction does not follow the germline gene, possibly because of a read error. Here the CDR3 DNA reads TGCAGCGTTCAACATTCCGGGACACAGCACTTC. Translating it yields CSVQHSGTQHF. The rearrangement joins TRBV29-1 to TRBJ2-7; D might be TRBD1 (6 bases). The CDR3 is made up of 11 amino acids. Germline CDR1 is SQVTM and CDR2 is ANQGSEA.

The CDR3 DNA sequence: TGTGCCAGCAGTCCTCACAACTACGAGCAGTACTTC. Translated: CASSPHNYEQYF. This chain connects TRBV12-3 or TRBV12-4 to TRBJ2-7, with D uncertain. CDR3 length: 12 amino acids. Deletions cut 5 bases from V and 3 bases from J, with 8 bases between.

V and J are TRBV29-1 and TRBJ2-1; 9 nucleotides agree with TRBD1. This CDR3 region has 15 residues. V lost 7 bases, J lost 9 bases, and 16 bases stayed unmatched. Germline V CDR1 and CDR2: SQVTM, ANQGSEA. CDR3 DNA sequence: TGCAGCGGAAATCCGGGACAGGGATCCCCTACTGAGCAGTTCTTC. Translating gives CSGNPGQGSPTEQFF.

This chain uses TRBV14 with TRBJ1-3, with D possibly matching TRBD1 (6 bases). With 3 bases removed from V and 4 bases from J, the gap between germline ends came to 19 bases. Germline V gene sequence: CDR1 SGHDN, CDR2 FVKESK. CDR3 length: 17 residues. CDR3 sequence (DNA): TGTGCCAGCAGCCATGAACACCCCAGGGGTCCCGGAAACACCATATATTTT. Residues: CASSHEHPRGPGNTIYF.

The genes are TRBV5-6 and TRBJ2-3; 10 nucleotides line up with TRBD1. Looked up from germline, CDR1 is SGHDT and CDR2 is YYEEEE. This CDR3 contains 15 residues. Trimming took 4 bases from V and 1 from J; bases not matched to a gene: 3. The CDR3, as DNA: TGTGCCAGCAGCCTGGGACAGGGGCGCACAGATACGCAGTATTTT. Its protein product is CASSLGQGRTDTQYF.

The chain uses TRBV5-1 and TRBJ2-7; 8 bases line up with TRBD1. The germline V gene has CDR1 SGHRS and CDR2 YFSETQ. The junction had 2 bases not matched to a gene; V was cut back by 1 base and J by 2 bases. This CDR3 contains 14 residues. Written as DNA, the CDR3 is TGCGCCAGCAGCTTGCGGACAGGGACCTACGAGCAGTACTTC. It codes for CASSLRTGTYEQYF.

This clone was seen a handful of times. This chain uses TRBV20-1 with TRBJ1-4; D call uncertain. The length of the CDR3 is 14 residues. Germline lookup yields CDR1 DFQATT and CDR2 SNEGSKA (reference sequence). Trimming shortened V by 3 bases and J by 4 bases, and 12 bases separated the two germline ends. CDR3 sequence: CSASTPEGNEKLFF. The CDR3 region has the DNA TGCAGTGCTAGTACCCCCGAGGGTAATGAAAAACTGTTTTTT.

CDR3 coding DNA: TGTGCCAGCAGCGCCACTAGCGGCCCCTACGAGCAGTACTTC. It yields the protein CASSATSGPYEQYF. The chain employs TRBV7-8 and TRBJ2-7, with 8 bases that match TRBD2. With V trimmed by 5 bases and J by 2 bases, 5 bases remained unmatched. The CDR3 is made up of 14 amino acids. The germline gives CDR1 SGHVS, CDR2 FQNEAQ.

V is TRBV20-1 and J is TRBJ1-1; D unclear. Germline CDR1 is DFQATT and CDR2 is SNEGSKA (reference sequence). The CDR3 spans 13 residues. The V and J ends lost 3 bases and 1 base respectively, with 9 bases between them. The CDR3, as DNA: TGCAGTGCTAGTTTACAGCCGAACACTGAAGCTTTCTTT. Protein: CSASLQPNTEAFF.

The J gene is TRBJ2-5, the V gene TRBV6-6; D might be TRBD2 (5 bases). Germline lookup yields CDR1 MNHNY and CDR2 SVGAGI (reference sequence). The V and J ends lost 4 bases and 2 bases respectively, with 8 bases between them. The CDR3 covers 13 residues. CDR3 in amino acids: CASSSRGQETQYF. The CDR3 DNA reads TGTGCCAGCAGTTCCAGAGGGCAAGAGACCCAGTACTTC.

The genes are TRBV7-3 and TRBJ1-1; TRBD1 is a possible D gene (6 bases). V dropped 2 bases and J dropped 1 base, with 11 bases sitting between them. This CDR3 region has 15 residues. Per the germline V gene, CDR1 is SGHTA and CDR2 is FQGTGA. The CDR3 DNA sequence: TGTGCCAGCAGCTTACAGGGGCCCCCGAACACTGAAGCTTTCTTT. Amino acids: CASSLQGPPNTEAFF. The complete variable domain, with remaining parts taken from reference TRBV7-3 and TRBJ1-1, reads GAGVSQTPSNKVTEKGKYVELRCDPISGHTALYWYRQSLGQGPEFLIYFQGTGAADDSGLPNDRFFAVRPEGSVSTLKIQRTERGDSAVYLCASSLQGPPNTEAFFGQGTRLTVV.

The chain is built from TRBV5-3 and TRBJ1-6; D is possibly TRBD1 (5 bases). TRBV5-3 is assigned to the ORF class and has an uncertain function. V was cut by 2 bases and J by 8 bases, with 11 bases left in between. The CDR3 has 14 residues. CDR3 bases: TGTGCCAGAAGCTTTCAAGGGGCTTATTCACCCCTCCACTTT. This translates into CARSFQGAYSPLHF.

J is TRBJ2-2 and V is TRBV4-1; D gene ambiguous. From germline, CDR1 is MGHRA and CDR2 YSYEKL. This CDR3 contains 16 residues. Deletions cut 4 bases from V and 3 bases from J, with 15 bases between. The CDR3 loop is CASSLGAITYTGELFF. The CDR3 nucleotides read TGCGCCAGCAGCCTTGGAGCCATAACCTACACCGGGGAGCTGTTTTTT.

The chain employs TRBV6-2 or TRBV6-3 and TRBJ1-6; no clear D. V was shortened by 1 base and J by 9 bases, with 10 bases between the two germline ends. Germline V gene sequence: CDR1 MNHEY, CDR2 SVGEGT. The CDR3 is 14 residues long. In nucleotides, the CDR3 is TGTGCCAGCAGTTACTGGGATGGAGGTTCACCCCTCCACTTT. It yields the protein CASSYWDGGSPLHF.

The chain carries TRBV2 and TRBJ1-3, with TRBD1 matching 9 bases. V was clipped by 6 bases and J by 7 bases; unmatched bases: 1. The CDR3 covers 12 residues. Germline V gene lookup returns CDR1 SNHLY and CDR2 FYNNEI. The CDR3 region has the DNA TGTGCCAGCAGCGGGACAGGGAACACCATATATTTT. It encodes CASSGTGNTIYF.

This chain joins TRBV28 and TRBJ2-3; the match to TRBD2 covers 12 bases. Germline loops: CDR1 MDHEN, CDR2 SYDVKM. The CDR3 covers 16 residues. With 4 bases clipped from V and 3 bases from J, the junction kept 5 bases outside the gene matches. CDR3: CASSSRLAGATDTQYF. The CDR3 nucleotides read TGTGCCAGCAGTTCCCGACTAGCGGGAGCGACAGATACGCAGTATTTT.

There are a few counts of this clone. V usage is TRBV28 and J usage is TRBJ2-2, with 12 positions matching TRBD2. Germline V gene sequence: CDR1 MDHEN, CDR2 SYDVKM. The CDR3 length is 16 residues. V shed 6 bases and J 4 bases; nucleotides not matched to a gene: 6. The chain's CDR3 is CASRTLAGGSTGELFF. In nucleotides, the CDR3 is TGTGCCAGCAGAACACTAGCGGGAGGTTCCACCGGGGAGCTGTTTTTT.

V is TRBV7-3 and J is TRBJ2-3, with TRBD2 matching over 12 bases. This CDR3 has 16 residues. The germline CDR1 and CDR2 sequences are SGHTA and FQGTGA. The junction had 8 bases not matched to a gene; V was cut back by 5 bases and J by 5 bases. The DNA of the CDR3 is TGTGCCAGCAGCCCGTCGACTAGCGGGAGCCTAGATACGCAGTATTTT. Its translation: CASSPSTSGSLDTQYF.

This rearrangement joins TRBV7-9 to TRBJ1-2, with TRBD1 matching over 8 bases. V was clipped by 4 bases and J by 8 bases; unmatched bases: 15. CDR1 is SEHNR and CDR2 is FQNEAQ in the germline V gene (reference sequence). The CDR3 runs 16 residues. The CDR3 reads CASSSSPRTGNRGYTF. The CDR3 DNA is TGTGCCAGCAGCTCTAGCCCAAGGACAGGGAATAGGGGCTACACCTTC.